The T cell receptor (beta chain) described here comes from a study of PD-1 blockade in classical Hodgkin lymphoma. Overall study findings and caveats: Complete responders possessed baseline diversity comparable to newly diagnosed patients. When set against healthy donors, newly diagnosed patients were reported to show lower baseline TCR diversity. Initiation of nivolumab under 1 year after ASCT led to exclusion of patients.

Turning to this clone: The antigen remains unidentified.

Each patient's relapse followed autologous stem cell transplantation, and brentuximab vedotin exposure varied. Patients' outcomes at their best amounted to complete response, partial response or progressive disease. This CDR3 is 15 amino acids long. Per germline, CDR1 MNHNS and CDR2 SASEGT. The V and J ends lost 3 bases and 2 bases respectively, with 13 bases between them. Here immunoSEQ multiplex PCR was the method, and the copy in TCRdb shows in-frame clones only, minus some. The sample lists tens of thousands of clones; over 60% were seen once. This clonotype originated in a human donor with classical Hodgkin lymphoma. The chain recombines TRBV6-1 with TRBJ2-5; unclear D gene. Specimen: peripheral blood mononuclear cells (PBMCs), collected at baseline. CDR3 in amino acids: CASSDDMAVQETQYF. CDR3 nucleotide sequence: TGTGCCAGCAGTGACGATATGGCAGTACAAGAGACCCAGTACTTC.